This T cell receptor (beta chain) comes out of a study of CD8+ T cells in alopecia areata (dated by TCRdb to the late 2010s). Study-wide context: The treated patients, all with moderate-to-severe alopecia areata, were enrolled in an open-label pilot trial of oral tofacitinib given at 5 to 10 mg twice daily. Scalp tissue and sorted CD4+ and CD8+ peripheral blood T cells from patchy and totalis/universalis alopecia areata patients and from healthy controls were covered by human TCRbeta sequencing. TCRbeta CDR3 regions were amplified by immunoSEQ multiplex PCR with 35 Vbeta forward and 13 Jbeta reverse primers. For the treated patients, the SALT score, which quantifies what percentage of scalp surface area is affected, served as the measure of disease severity. The study used high-throughput TCRbeta sequencing to examine T cell clonal expansion in alopecia areata, in both the C3H/HeJ mouse model and human patients. Patients on tofacitinib were biopsied at baseline and after 4 and 24 weeks of treatment, and several of the patients also had a later scalp biopsy. The RNA source kit depended on sample type: the PAXgene miRNA kit for fixed scalp, the miRNeasy kit for PBMCs, and the RNeasy kit for mouse skin. Scalp clonality was compared among normal scalp (n=4), patchy alopecia areata scalp (n=8), and alopecia totalis/universalis scalp (n=8). Tofacitinib was administered for 6 to 18 months, and 6 months of follow-up off drug were then conducted to assess delayed response and recurrence. What the study reported, not specific to this receptor: Shared TCR sequences between patients were less evident than in mice, which may be partly attributable to HLA diversity in the patient population. During tofacitinib treatment, many expanded lesional clones remained in scalp and blood, and this persistence may partly explain relapse after treatment is stopped. Scalp TCR repertoire analysis is complicated because resident alphabeta T cells in normal human skin are also sequenced, whereas mouse skin is dominated by gammadelta T cells. Scalp clonality and the number of expanded CD8+ clones among the top 100 scalp clones were significantly decreased by tofacitinib. Lesional scalp, especially in alopecia totalis/universalis, showed higher clonality and more expanded CD8+ clones than normal scalp, suggesting antigenic drive. Because the treated cohort was small and had only one nonresponder, larger studies are needed to examine links between baseline CD8+ expansion and response.

What the time point label conveys for this sample: 24 weeks on oral tofacitinib. Interpreted using the paper, the treatment or condition label stands for: oral pan-JAK inhibitor, 5-10 mg twice daily. Lesional scalp punch biopsies and peripheral blood were collected from alopecia areata patients. After PBMCs were isolated by density centrifugation and stained for CD3, CD4 and CD8, a FACSAria was used to sort CD4+ and CD8+ T cells. Library creation used the immunoSEQ multiplex PCR assay. RNA was extracted from all samples and reverse transcribed into cDNA, which served as template for TCR sequencing. First-strand cDNA was synthesized with SuperScript III using a 2:1 mix of oligo-dT and random hexamers. A synthetic immune receptor repertoire was used to gauge amplification bias, and whatever bias remained was removed computationally. On the authors' methods: Raw reads were preprocessed to remove errors, and CDR3 was defined according to IMGT conventions as the region from the conserved cysteine to phenylalanine. To get clonality, Shannon entropy was normalized by log2 of the number of productive unique TCRs and the result was subtracted from 1. Whether scalp clones were CD4 or CD8 was inferred by matching scalp TCRbeta sequences against CD4 and CD8 repertoires sorted from blood. TCRdb carries this immuneACCESS record with in-frame sequences only. Its versions omit some clonotypes, under half of them owing to an unresolved V gene in the studies checked, with the rest unexplained. V, J and clone size reflect that table, while D and trimming were determined from the DNA. This sample holds 90,000 to 120,000 clones; about 83% were observed only once. The ten largest clonotypes hold roughly a quarter of the sample.

With regard to this clone: Its antigen has not been determined. Within one base of it there is no much larger clone, and no base qualities were kept.

The receptor's source is a human donor with alopecia areata. The source was CD8+ T cells sorted from blood, collected at week 24, from a patient treated with tofacitinib.

The nucleotide sequence reads as follows: TGTGCCAGCAGTGACAGGAGGGGTCAGCCCCAGCATTTT. It translates as CASSDRRGQPQHF. The rearranged segments are TRBV5-8 and TRBJ1-5; 6 matching bases give a weak D call of TRBD1. V is shortened by 5 bases, J by 6 bases, and the region joining them spans 12 bases. The germline V gene specifies SGHTS as CDR1 and YDEGEE as CDR2. From its cysteine to its phenylalanine, the CDR3 spans 13 amino acids. CDR3 DNA only is kept here, 39 bases in frame from base 1.